In this sample, the clone carrying this T cell receptor beta chain turned up many times. This specimen comes from a study of T cells in Graves' hyperthyroidism and ophthalmopathy. The CDR3 contains 13 residues. V gave up 0 bases and J gave up 2 bases, with 8 bases separating them. Germline assignment: CDR1 DFQATT and CDR2 SNEGSKA (reference sequence). RNA transcripts yielded amplified TCR beta CDR3 regions. The HTBI primer set was used in a first-round RT-PCR of the TCR CDR3. TCRdb ran MiXCR on the multiplex PCR reads and lists one entry per CDR3 protein. The repertoire includes approximately 330,000 distinct CDR3 sequences, around a fifth of them detected once, and over 40% sits in the top ten. Patients aged 18 to 65 had newly diagnosed hyperthyroidism of under 2 months' duration.

This chain connects TRBV20-1 to TRBJ2-7, with D possibly being TRBD1 (5 bases). This clonotype was sampled from a woman between 50 and 59 years old with Graves' hyperthyroidism. The specimen sequenced was blood. The CDR3, as DNA: TGCAGTGCTAGAGATGACAGAACCTACGAGCAGTACTTC. Translation gives CSARDDRTYEQYF.